The 10 T cell receptor beta chains below all came from one sample that was sequenced in a study of patients and donors after allogeneic stem cell transplantation. TCRdb called the RT-PCR reads again in MiXCR, with one record for every CDR3 protein. Among 400,000 to 500,000 distinct CDR3 sequences listed, 16% were seen once. The specimen sequenced was blood, either unsorted or a sorted T cell fraction (not recorded which). These receptors were obtained from a human donor who was either an allogeneic HSCT recipient or a stem cell or donor lymphocyte infusion donor (not recorded which). It is not recorded whose cells these are; they may come from a transplant donor.

This clonotype was recorded a few times. The gene calls are TRBV19 and TRBJ2-3, with D perhaps TRBD2 (5 bases). The CDR3 has 18 amino acids. V lost 3 bases, J lost 0 bases, and 19 bases lay in between. Germline CDR1 reads LNHDA; CDR2 reads SQIVND (reference sequence). This CDR3 is CASSIRLSGGISTDTQYF. For the CDR3, the DNA is TGTGCCAGTAGTATCCGGCTGAGCGGAGGAATTAGCACAGATACGCAGTATTTT.

CDR3 nucleotides: TGTGCCTGGAGCCCTGGGGCCGGGGCCAACGTCCTGACTTTC. This translates into CAWSPGAGANVLTF. The rearrangement joins TRBV30 to TRBJ2-6; TRBD1 might be the D (5 bases). The V gene lost 3 bases and the J gene lost 4 bases, with 10 bases spanning the gap. Germline V gene sequence: CDR1 GTSNPN, CDR2 SVGIG (reference sequence). There are 14 residues in the CDR3.

V gene TRBV7-9 combines with J gene TRBJ2-7, with TRBD1 matching over 12 bases. With 1 base clipped from V and 5 bases from J, the junction kept 3 bases outside the gene matches. The germline CDR1 and CDR2 sequences are SEHNR and FQNEAQ (reference sequence). This CDR3 comprises 15 residues. CDR3 sequence reads: CASSLGGTGGNEQYF. CDR3 nucleotides: TGTGCCAGCAGCTTAGGCGGGACAGGGGGCAACGAGCAGTACTTC.

The chain uses TRBV4-1 and TRBJ1-6; maybe TRBD1 (5 bases). Germline assignment: CDR1 MGHRA and CDR2 YSYEKL. Trimming cost V 0 bases and J 6 bases, with 6 bases left between them. The CDR3 contains 14 residues. The CDR3 DNA follows: TGCGCCAGCAGCCAAGAACAGGTTAATTCACCCCTCCACTTT. This codes for CASSQEQVNSPLHF.

This clonotype has just a few counts. The genes are TRBV16 and TRBJ2-1; D is undetermined. This CDR3 comprises 16 residues. Trimming removed 5 bases at V and 5 bases at J, with 19 bases between. CDR1 is KGHSY and CDR2 is FQNENV in the germline V gene. In nucleotides, the CDR3 is TGTGCCAGCAGCAAGCGACTCCTCTTATATAACAATGAGCAGTTCTTC. Its protein is CASSKRLLLYNNEQFF. The full variable domain, in which reference TRBV16 and TRBJ2-1 provide the parts outside the CDR3, is GEEVAQTPKHLVRGEGQKAKLYCAPIKGHSYVFWYQQVLKNEFKFLISFQNENVFDETGMPKERFSAKCLPNSPCSLEIQATKLEDSAVYFCASSKRLLLYNNEQFFGPGTRLTVL.

This chain connects TRBV20-1 to TRBJ2-7; tentative D call: TRBD2 (6 bases). The germline V gene has CDR1 DFQATT and CDR2 SNEGSKA (reference sequence). Between the trimmed V and J ends, which lost 6 bases and 1 base, there was a span of 16 bases. This CDR3 is 14 amino acids long. The CDR3 region has the DNA TGCAGTGCAATCCGGGACTTCTTATCCTACGAGCAGTACTTC. This codes for CSAIRDFLSYEQYF.

This chain uses TRBV6-1 with TRBJ2-7; D is ambiguous. The V end lost 5 bases, the J end lost 0 bases, and 8 bases lay between the germline ends. Looked up from germline, CDR1 is MNHNS and CDR2 is SASEGT. The CDR3 loop spans 13 amino acids. In DNA, the CDR3 is TGTGCCAGCAGTCAGCCGGGCTCCTACGAGCAGTACTTC. Translated, it gives CASSQPGSYEQYF.

This rearrangement joins TRBV7-9 to TRBJ1-2; D is possibly TRBD1 (5 bases). This CDR3 is 13 amino acids long. From germline, CDR1 is SEHNR and CDR2 FQNEAQ (reference sequence). V gave up 0 bases and J gave up 7 bases, with 9 bases separating them. The CDR3 DNA reads TGTGCCAGCAGCTTAGCAGGGGCGCGTGGCTACACCTTC. It yields the protein CASSLAGARGYTF.

This clonotype was observed a handful of times. The chain is built from TRBV4-3 and TRBJ1-1; a weak D match, TRBD1 (6 bases). Trimming pared 0 bases from V and 4 bases from J, leaving 12 bases between. Germline CDR1 reads LGHNA; CDR2 reads YSLEER. The CDR3 contains 15 residues. The CDR3 loop reads CASSQDPGATTEAFF. CDR3 nucleotides: TGCGCCAGCAGCCAAGATCCGGGGGCAACCACTGAAGCTTTCTTT.

V and J are TRBV6-5 and TRBJ2-7; D not resolved. CDR1 is MNHEY and CDR2 is SVGAGI in the germline V gene. The CDR3 loop spans 15 amino acids. V was cut by 1 base and J by 0 bases, with 10 bases left in between. The CDR3 loop is CASSYWVPPSYEQYF. CDR3 DNA sequence: TGTGCCAGCAGTTACTGGGTCCCCCCCTCCTACGAGCAGTACTTC.